This TCR beta chain was captured by sequencing in a study of blood T cell repertoires in COVID-19. V dropped 0 bases and J dropped 2 bases, with 7 bases sitting between them. The CDR3 has 13 residues. From germline, CDR1 is GTSNPN and CDR2 SVGIG (reference sequence). Profiling relied on immunoSEQ multiplex PCR, and the TCRdb table lists in-frame clones only, not all of them. The sample has some 490,000 clones, about 85% seen once. The TCR originated in a woman in her sixties who had recovered from COVID-19. The chain has TRBV30 and TRBJ1-1, with D possibly being TRBD1 (5 bases). The sequencing input was PBMCs or T cells enriched from blood (not recorded which). The DNA of the CDR3 is TGTGCCTGGAGTGTACAGGCTAACACTGAAGCTTTCTTT. This sequence encodes CAWSVQANTEAFF.